This T cell receptor beta chain was found in a study of PD-1 blockade in mismatch repair-deficient tumors. A word on this clone: Its antigen is as yet unknown.

The sample's time point: roughly eleven-day in vitro stimulation with candidate neoantigen peptide 5. Cells were stimulated around ten days with each of 6 or 7 ELISpot-reactive neoantigens. An identically run culture lacking peptide was the fold-change baseline. Some clones are missing from TCRdb's copy, which holds only in-frame ones; the method was immunoSEQ multiplex PCR. This sample has around 15,000 clones, with less than 85% found just once. V lost 1 base to trimming and J lost 0 bases, with 6 bases between them. Germline V gene lookup returns CDR1 MNHEY and CDR2 SMNVEV (reference sequence). CDR3 length: 14 amino acids.

This sequence was found in an adult with mismatch repair-deficient cancer. Sequences were derived from cells cultured in vitro, sampled from a patient treated with pembrolizumab. The rearrangement uses TRBV27 and TRBJ1-2; unclear D gene. Here the CDR3 DNA reads TGTGCCAGCAGTTTATACCCAGCTAACTATGGCTACACCTTC. It translates to CASSLYPANYGYTF.